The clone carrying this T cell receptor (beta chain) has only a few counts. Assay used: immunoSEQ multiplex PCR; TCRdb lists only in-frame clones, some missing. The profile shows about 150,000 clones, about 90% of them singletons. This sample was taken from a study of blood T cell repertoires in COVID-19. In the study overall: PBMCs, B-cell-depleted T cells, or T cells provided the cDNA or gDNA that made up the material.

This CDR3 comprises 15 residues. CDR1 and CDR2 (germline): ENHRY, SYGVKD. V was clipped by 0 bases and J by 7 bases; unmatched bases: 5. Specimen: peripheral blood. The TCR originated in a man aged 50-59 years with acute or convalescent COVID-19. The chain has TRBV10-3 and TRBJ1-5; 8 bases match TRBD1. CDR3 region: CAISESPGGWQPQHF. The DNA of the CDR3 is TGTGCCATCAGTGAGTCGCCAGGGGGCTGGCAGCCCCAGCATTTT.